A single sample gave rise to the 10 T cell receptor beta chains below, sequenced in a study of PD-L1 blockade in urothelial cancer. Time point specified: peripheral blood 6 weeks after treatment start. This table comes from immunoSEQ multiplex PCR, and its TCRdb copy is limited to in-frame clones, with some not included. This repertoire shows about 36,000 clones, roughly 80% found once; its top ten account for approximately 10%. Material: PBMCs, obtained around atezolizumab (anti-PD-L1) treatment. The receptor source for this set is a middle-aged man with urothelial cancer.

The chain joins TRBV7-2 to TRBJ1-2; 7 bases align to TRBD1. The CDR3 is 14 residues long. Trimming removed 5 bases from V and 2 bases from J; junction bases left unmatched: 5. The V gene's germline CDR1 is SGHTA and CDR2 FQGNSA. The chain's CDR3 is CASSTLGQNYGYTF. The CDR3 DNA reads as TGTGCCAGCAGCACCCTGGGACAGAACTATGGCTACACCTTC.

Only one count was recorded for this clone. The V gene is TRBV4-1, the J gene TRBJ2-3; 14 nucleotides match TRBD2. Germline V gene sequence: CDR1 MGHRA, CDR2 YSYEKL. The CDR3 covers 16 residues. Trimming cost V 1 base and J 6 bases; bases outside gene matches: 3. The CDR3: CASSQAGLAGADTQYF. The CDR3 DNA reads as TGCGCCAGCAGCCAAGCGGGACTAGCGGGAGCCGATACGCAGTATTTT.

J is TRBJ2-1 and V is TRBV6-1, with 7 bases matching TRBD2. The germline gives CDR1 MNHNS, CDR2 SASEGT. With 6 bases clipped from V and 4 bases from J, the junction kept 9 bases outside the gene matches. The CDR3 has 15 amino acids. CDR3 amino acids: CASRDLAAIYNEQFF. CDR3 DNA: TGTGCCAGCAGAGATCTAGCGGCAATTTACAATGAGCAGTTCTTC.

This sequence joins TRBV29-1 and TRBJ2-7; maybe TRBD1 (5 bases). Germline loops: CDR1 SQVTM, CDR2 ANQGSEA. This CDR3 has 12 amino acids. V lost 4 bases and J 6 bases, leaving 13 bases between the germline ends. In DNA, the CDR3 is TGCAGCGTTGCGCAGGGCTCAGCCGAGCAGTACTTC. The encoded protein is CSVAQGSAEQYF.

This clone came up a few times. The chain combines TRBV14 with TRBJ1-1; 10 positions match TRBD1. CDR3 size: 16 residues. Looked up from germline, CDR1 is SGHDN and CDR2 is FVKESK. The trim removed 3 bases at V and 1 base at J, leaving 5 bases unmatched. The CDR3 coding sequence is TGTGCCAGCAGCCAGGGACAGGGGTTGGCGAACACTGAAGCTTTCTTT. It specifies CASSQGQGLANTEAFF.

The V call is TRBV27, the J call TRBJ1-4; TRBD1 is a possible D gene (6 bases). CDR3 length equals 15 residues. V was shortened by 6 bases and J by 8 bases, with 19 bases between the two germline ends. CDR1 and CDR2 from the germline V gene are MNHEY and SMNVEV (reference sequence). The CDR3 here is CASRRVGGLGEKLFF. DNA of the CDR3: TGTGCCAGCAGGCGGGTCGGGGGGCTAGGGGAAAAACTGTTTTTT. Full variable domain (outside the CDR3, taken from reference TRBV27 and TRBJ1-4): EAQVTQNPRYLITVTGKKLTVTCSQNMNHEYMSWYRQDPGLGLRQIYYSMNVEVTDKGDVPEGYKVSRKEKRNFPLILESPSPNQTSLYFCASRRVGGLGEKLFFGSGTQLSVL.

The CDR3 spells CASSPPIRVSYNEQFF. CDR3 sequence (DNA): TGTGCCAGCTCACCACCGATCAGGGTTTCCTACAATGAGCAGTTCTTC. The rearrangement links TRBV18 to TRBJ2-1; TRBD1 might be the D (5 bases). Germline CDR1 reads KGHSH; CDR2 reads LQKENI. CDR3 length: 16 residues. The V end lost 0 bases, the J end lost 1 base, and 10 bases lay between the germline ends.

This clone was observed a few times. The rearrangement uses TRBV4-3 and TRBJ2-5; 9 bases map to TRBD2. This CDR3 is built from 16 residues. Germline values: CDR1 LGHNA, CDR2 YSLEER. V shed 1 base, J shed 5 bases, and the junction held 8 bases outside the gene matches. The CDR3 is CASSQGASGRRETQYF. In DNA form, the CDR3 reads TGCGCCAGCAGCCAAGGGGCCAGCGGGAGGCGGGAGACCCAGTACTTC.

The chain links TRBV6-1 to TRBJ2-1, with 9 bases identical to TRBD2. V lost 8 bases, J lost 4 bases, and 6 bases stayed unmatched. The CDR3 has 14 amino acids. From germline, CDR1 is MNHNS and CDR2 SASEGT. For the CDR3, the DNA is TGTGCCAGCCCGGCTAGCGGGGCTTACAATGAGCAGTTCTTC. Protein sequence: CASPASGAYNEQFF.

The J gene is TRBJ2-7, the V gene TRBV11-2, with 9 bases aligning to TRBD2. V shed 5 bases, J shed 2 bases, and the junction held 4 bases outside the gene matches. From germline, CDR1 is SGHAT and CDR2 FQNNGV. The CDR3 totals 14 residues. This CDR3 is CASSPIAGAYEQYF. The CDR3 nucleotides are TGTGCCAGCAGCCCCATAGCGGGAGCCTACGAGCAGTACTTC.